Each of the 9 T cell receptor beta chains below was sequenced from the same sample in a study of identical twins. TCRdb ran MiXCR on the 5' RACE reads and lists one entry per CDR3 protein. The data hold some 20,000 distinct CDR3 sequences, with 69% observed a single time. Sequencing was done on a sample of memory (CD45RO+) T cells sorted from blood. The origin of the receptors is a woman under 30 in good health. This table probably holds off-target reads from a library built for another chain.

This clonotype has a single count. The chain recombines TRBV29-1 with TRBJ1-2; D is ambiguous. CDR1 is SQVTM and CDR2 is ANQGSEA in the germline V gene. CDR3 length: 15 amino acids. V was cut by 0 bases and J by 5 bases, with 16 bases left in between. The CDR3 spells CSVEDASLSPYGYTF. The CDR3 DNA sequence: TGCAGCGTTGAAGATGCATCACTCTCCCCTTATGGCTACACCTTC.

The rearrangement links TRBV7-2 to TRBJ2-7; TRBD1 aligns across 9 bases. CDR3 length equals 13 residues. The V and J ends lost 5 bases and 5 bases, in that order; junction bases with no gene match: 4. Per the germline V gene, CDR1 is SGHTA and CDR2 is FQGNSA. Here the CDR3 reads CASSRDRENEQYF. CDR3 bases: TGTGCCAGCAGCCGGGACAGGGAGAACGAGCAGTACTTC.

The V and J genes are TRBV20-1 and TRBJ2-7; a possible D gene is TRBD1 (5 bases). With 7 bases removed from V and 0 bases from J, the gap between germline ends came to 16 bases. CDR3 length: 14 amino acids. Germline assignment: CDR1 DFQATT and CDR2 SNEGSKA (reference sequence). CDR3 coding DNA: TGCAGTGGGGTTTTTGGGGCCAACTCCTACGAGCAGTACTTC. Protein sequence: CSGVFGANSYEQYF.

As regards this clonotype: The junction differs from germline at one of its ends, possibly a read error. The J gene is TRBJ2-1, the V gene TRBV29-1, with D perhaps matching TRBD1 or TRBD2 (7 bases each). CDR1 is SQVTM, CDR2 ANQGSEA, per germline. CDR3 length: 14 amino acids. In DNA form, the CDR3 reads TGCAGCGTTGACAGGGGGAGGGCCTATAATGAGCAGTTCTTC. The encoded protein is CSVDRGRAYNEQFF.

The chain has TRBV6-6 and TRBJ2-7, with D hard to call. The CDR3 extends over 12 amino acids. With 4 bases removed from V and 2 bases from J, the gap between germline ends came to 6 bases. Per germline, CDR1 MNHNY and CDR2 SVGAGI (reference sequence). Here the CDR3 reads CASSSTAYEQYF. In DNA form, the CDR3 reads TGTGCCAGCAGTTCAACAGCCTACGAGCAGTACTTC.

V usage is TRBV6-2 or TRBV6-3 and J usage is TRBJ2-1; perhaps D is TRBD1 or TRBD2 (6 bases each). The length of the CDR3 is 14 residues. The germline CDR1 and CDR2 sequences are MNHEY and SVGEGT. The germline V and J ends were trimmed by 6 bases and 9 bases, with 18 bases remaining between them. CDR3: CASSLPGARGEQFF. The CDR3 DNA is TGTGCCAGCAGCTTACCGGGGGCTCGGGGTGAGCAGTTCTTC.

This chain links TRBV21-1 with TRBJ1-2; the D call of TRBD1 is as the table states it, not checked on the DNA. TRBV21-1 is described as a pseudogene. The CDR3 length is 14 residues. CDR3 residues: CASNRDRGHRGYTF. The CDR3, as DNA: TGTGCCAGCAACCGCGACAGGGGGCATCGCGGCTACACCTTC.

DNA for the CDR3: TGTGCCAGCAGTTTATGGGCGGGAGTAACGTATTTT. Protein: CASSLWAGVTYF. The chain employs TRBV28 and TRBJ2-3; 7 bases fit TRBD2. Germline CDR1 and CDR2: MDHEN and SYDVKM. Unmatched junction bases numbered 5, after V lost 0 bases and J lost 14 bases. The CDR3 sequence is 12 residues long.

This clonotype was observed a few times. This rearrangement joins TRBV18 to TRBJ2-7; 7 bases line up with TRBD1. The CDR3 is 15 residues long. Germline trimming cut 2 bases from V and 1 base from J; bases unmatched to any gene: 5. Germline V CDR1 and CDR2: KGHSH, LQKENI. CDR3 region: CASSPRGRSSYEQYF. For the CDR3, the DNA is TGTGCCAGCTCACCAAGGGGGCGGTCGTCCTACGAGCAGTACTTC.